This TCR beta chain came from a study of siplizumab effects on memory and regulatory T cells. Study-wide context: At roughly 1 ug/mL of siplizumab or without drug, mixed lymphocyte reactions were set up in pairs. Study conclusions and caveats: Naive T cells looked more diverse than memory cells, and they looked like major contributors to the alloresponse.

Over a period of roughly 6 days at 37 degrees C, the mixed lymphocyte reaction cells were cocultured. Profiled with immunoSEQ multiplex PCR; TCRdb holds only in-frame clones, not every one. This table holds 13,000 or so clones, 40% found once. A remark on this clone: The antigen remains undetermined.

The CDR3 has 15 amino acids. Trimming stripped 0 bases from V and 0 bases from J, with 8 bases between. CDR1 and CDR2 (germline): MNHEY, SVGAGI. This clonotype was sampled from a human donor in good health; the cells came from an allogeneic mixed lymphocyte reaction. This rearrangement joins TRBV6-5 to TRBJ1-1, with D perhaps matching TRBD1 (6 bases). Sequences were obtained from CFSE-low (dividing) CD8+ T cells sorted from an allogeneic mixed lymphocyte reaction. The CDR3 here is CASSYSGGLNTEAFF. Written as DNA, the CDR3 is TGTGCCAGCAGTTACTCGGGGGGCCTGAACACTGAAGCTTTCTTT.